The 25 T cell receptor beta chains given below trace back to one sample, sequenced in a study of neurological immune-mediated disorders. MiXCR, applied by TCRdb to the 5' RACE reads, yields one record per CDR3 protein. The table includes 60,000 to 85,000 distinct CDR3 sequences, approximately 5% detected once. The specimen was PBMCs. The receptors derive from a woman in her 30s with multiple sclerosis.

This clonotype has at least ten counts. CDR3 sequence reads: CASRTAPGQETQYF. CDR3 in DNA: TGCGCCAGCAGGACCGCCCCGGGGCAAGAGACCCAGTACTTC. The chain couples TRBV5-1 to TRBJ2-5; tentatively, D is TRBD2 (5 bases). V shed 5 bases and J shed 2 bases, with 13 bases lying between them. The CDR3 spans 14 residues. CDR1 SGHRS and CDR2 YFSETQ come from the germline V gene. Full variable domain (remainder filled in from reference TRBV5-1 and TRBJ2-5): KAGVTQTPRYLIKTRGQQVTLSCSPISGHRSVSWYQQTPGQGLQFLFEYFSETQRNKGNFPGRFSGRQFSNSRSEMNVSTLELGDSALYLCASRTAPGQETQYFGPGTRLLVL.

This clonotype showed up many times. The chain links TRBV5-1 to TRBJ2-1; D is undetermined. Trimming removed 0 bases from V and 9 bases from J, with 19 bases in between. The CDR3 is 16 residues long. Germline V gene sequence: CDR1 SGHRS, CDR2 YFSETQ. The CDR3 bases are TGCGCCAGCAGCTTGGAACCCGTCGGTTTTTTGGGTGAGCAGTTCTTC. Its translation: CASSLEPVGFLGEQFF.

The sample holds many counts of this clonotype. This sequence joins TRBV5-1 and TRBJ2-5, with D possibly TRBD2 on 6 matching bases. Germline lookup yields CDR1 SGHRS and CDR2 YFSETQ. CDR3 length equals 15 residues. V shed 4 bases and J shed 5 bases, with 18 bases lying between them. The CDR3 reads CASSRLGSGSETQYF. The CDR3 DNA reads TGCGCCAGCAGCCGCCTTGGGAGCGGGTCTGAGACCCAGTACTTC. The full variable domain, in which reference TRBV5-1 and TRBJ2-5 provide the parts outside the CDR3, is KAGVTQTPRYLIKTRGQQVTLSCSPISGHRSVSWYQQTPGQGLQFLFEYFSETQRNKGNFPGRFSGRQFSNSRSEMNVSTLELGDSALYLCASSRLGSGSETQYFGPGTRLLVL.

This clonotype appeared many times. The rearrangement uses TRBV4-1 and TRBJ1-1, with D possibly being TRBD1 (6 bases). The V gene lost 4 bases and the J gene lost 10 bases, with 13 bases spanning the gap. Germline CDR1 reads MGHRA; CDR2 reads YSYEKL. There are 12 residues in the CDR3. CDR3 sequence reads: CASSLGGGRAFF. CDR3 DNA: TGCGCCAGCAGCCTCGGTGGGGGCAGAGCTTTCTTT.

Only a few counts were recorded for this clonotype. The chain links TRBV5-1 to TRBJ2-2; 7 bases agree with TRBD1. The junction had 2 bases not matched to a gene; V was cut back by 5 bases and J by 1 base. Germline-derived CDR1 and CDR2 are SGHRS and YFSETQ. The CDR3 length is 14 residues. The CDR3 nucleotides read TGCGCCAGCAGAACAGGGGAGAACACCGGGGAGCTGTTTTTT. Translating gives CASRTGENTGELFF.

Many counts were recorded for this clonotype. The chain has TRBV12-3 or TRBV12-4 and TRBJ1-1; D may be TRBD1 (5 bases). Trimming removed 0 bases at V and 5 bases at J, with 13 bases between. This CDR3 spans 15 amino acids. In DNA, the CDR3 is TGTGCCAGCAGTTTAGCGTTTCTGGGGGGAACTGAAGCTTTCTTT. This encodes CASSLAFLGGTEAFF.

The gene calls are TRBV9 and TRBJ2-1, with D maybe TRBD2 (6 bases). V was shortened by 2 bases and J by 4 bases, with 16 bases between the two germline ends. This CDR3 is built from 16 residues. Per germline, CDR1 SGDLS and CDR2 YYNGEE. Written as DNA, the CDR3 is TGTGCCAGCAGCGTTGGTGGGGCTAGCGTTTACAATGAGCAGTTCTTC. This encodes CASSVGGASVYNEQFF.

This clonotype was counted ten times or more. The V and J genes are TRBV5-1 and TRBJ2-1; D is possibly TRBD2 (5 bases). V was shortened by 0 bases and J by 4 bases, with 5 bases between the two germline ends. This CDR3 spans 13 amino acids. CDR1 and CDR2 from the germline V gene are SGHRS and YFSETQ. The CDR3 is CASSLGGYNEQFF. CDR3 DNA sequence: TGCGCCAGCAGCTTGGGAGGGTACAATGAGCAGTTCTTC.

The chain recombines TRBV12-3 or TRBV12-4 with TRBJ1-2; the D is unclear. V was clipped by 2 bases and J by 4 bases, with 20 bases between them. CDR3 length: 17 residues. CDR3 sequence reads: CASSLRFGISHPYGYTF. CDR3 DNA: TGTGCCAGCAGTTTAAGGTTTGGAATCAGCCACCCCTATGGCTACACCTTC.

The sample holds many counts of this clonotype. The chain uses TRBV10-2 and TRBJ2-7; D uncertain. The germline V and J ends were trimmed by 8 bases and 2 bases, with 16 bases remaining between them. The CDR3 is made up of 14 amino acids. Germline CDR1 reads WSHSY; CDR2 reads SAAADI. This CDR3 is CASSPKPAPYEQYF. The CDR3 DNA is TGCGCCAGCTCACCGAAGCCAGCGCCCTACGAGCAGTACTTC.

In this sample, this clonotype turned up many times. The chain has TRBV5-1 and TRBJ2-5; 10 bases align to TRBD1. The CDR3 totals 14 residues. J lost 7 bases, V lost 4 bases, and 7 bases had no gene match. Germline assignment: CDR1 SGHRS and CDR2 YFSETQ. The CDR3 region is CASSGGQGGTTQYF. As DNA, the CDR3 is TGCGCCAGCAGCGGTGGACAGGGGGGGACGACCCAGTACTTC.

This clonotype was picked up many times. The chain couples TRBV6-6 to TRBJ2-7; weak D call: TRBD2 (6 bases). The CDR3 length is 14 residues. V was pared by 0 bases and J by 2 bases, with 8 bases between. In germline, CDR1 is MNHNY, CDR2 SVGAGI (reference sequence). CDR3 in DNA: TGTGCCAGCAGTTACTCTGGGGGGACCTACGAGCAGTACTTC. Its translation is CASSYSGGTYEQYF.

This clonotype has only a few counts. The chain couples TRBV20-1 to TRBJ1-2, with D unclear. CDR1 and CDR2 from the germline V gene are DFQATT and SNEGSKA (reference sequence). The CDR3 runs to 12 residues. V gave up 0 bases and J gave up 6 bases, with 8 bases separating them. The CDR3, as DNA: TGCAGTGCTAGAGATTGGCAGGATGGCTACACCTTC. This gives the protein CSARDWQDGYTF.

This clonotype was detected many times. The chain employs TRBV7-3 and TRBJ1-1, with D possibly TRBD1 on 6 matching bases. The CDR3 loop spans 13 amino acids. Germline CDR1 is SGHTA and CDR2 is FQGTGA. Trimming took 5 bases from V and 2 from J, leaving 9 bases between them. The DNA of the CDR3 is TGTGCCAGCAGCCAACAGGGAAACACTGAAGCTTTCTTT. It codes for CASSQQGNTEAFF.

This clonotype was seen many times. CDR3 coding DNA: TGTGCCAGCAGCCAAGACCGGATCACTGAAGCTTTCTTT. Protein: CASSQDRITEAFF. The chain joins TRBV3-1 to TRBJ1-1, with no clear D. Germline loops: CDR1 LGHDT, CDR2 YNNKEL (reference sequence). The CDR3 covers 13 residues. With 0 bases removed from V and 4 bases from J, the gap between germline ends came to 6 bases.

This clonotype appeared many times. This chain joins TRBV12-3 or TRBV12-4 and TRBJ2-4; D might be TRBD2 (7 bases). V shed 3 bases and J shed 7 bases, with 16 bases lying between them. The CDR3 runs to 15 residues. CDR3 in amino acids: CASSFGGRFGNIQYF. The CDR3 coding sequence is TGTGCCAGCAGTTTCGGGGGGCGGTTTGGGAACATTCAGTACTTC.

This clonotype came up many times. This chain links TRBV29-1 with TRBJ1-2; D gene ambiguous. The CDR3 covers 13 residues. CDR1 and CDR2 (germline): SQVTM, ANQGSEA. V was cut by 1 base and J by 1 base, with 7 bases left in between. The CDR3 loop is CSVEVVYNYGYTF. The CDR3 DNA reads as TGCAGCGTTGAAGTTGTGTATAACTATGGCTACACCTTC.

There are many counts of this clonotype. The CDR3 sequence is CAIRTGLTDEQFF. DNA of the CDR3: TGTGCCATCAGGACAGGGCTTACGGATGAGCAGTTCTTC. This chain uses TRBV10-3 with TRBJ2-1, with 7 bases aligning to TRBD1. Germline V lookup: CDR1 ENHRY, CDR2 SYGVKD. The J segment lost 8 bases and the V segment lost 6 bases, leaving 7 bases of the junction unmatched. The CDR3 has 13 amino acids.

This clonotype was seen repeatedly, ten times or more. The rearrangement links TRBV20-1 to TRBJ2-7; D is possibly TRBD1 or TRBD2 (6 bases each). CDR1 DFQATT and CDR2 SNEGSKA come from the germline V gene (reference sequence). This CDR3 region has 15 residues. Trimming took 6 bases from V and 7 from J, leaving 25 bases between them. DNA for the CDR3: TGCAGTGCGACCGACTTGAGGGGGGAACCGAGGGAGCAGTACTTC. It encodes CSATDLRGEPREQYF.

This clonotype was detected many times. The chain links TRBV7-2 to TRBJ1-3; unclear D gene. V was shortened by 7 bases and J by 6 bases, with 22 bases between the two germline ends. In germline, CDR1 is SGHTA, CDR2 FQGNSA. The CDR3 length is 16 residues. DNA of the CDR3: TGTGCCAGCACCCCGTATGTGATTCAGATTGAAAACACCATATATTTT. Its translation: CASTPYVIQIENTIYF.

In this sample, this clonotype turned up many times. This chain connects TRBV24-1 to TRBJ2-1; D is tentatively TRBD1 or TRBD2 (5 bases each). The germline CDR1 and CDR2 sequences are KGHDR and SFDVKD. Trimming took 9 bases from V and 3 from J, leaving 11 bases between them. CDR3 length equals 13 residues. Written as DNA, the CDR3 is TGTGCCACCCGGGGCAGGGACTACAATGAGCAGTTCTTC. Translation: CATRGRDYNEQFF.

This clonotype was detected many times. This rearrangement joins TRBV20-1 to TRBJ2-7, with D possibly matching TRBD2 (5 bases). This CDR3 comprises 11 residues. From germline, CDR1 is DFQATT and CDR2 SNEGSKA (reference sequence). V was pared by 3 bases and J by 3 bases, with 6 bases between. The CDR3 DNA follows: TGCAGTGCTAGGACTAACTACGAGCAGTACTTC. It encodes CSARTNYEQYF.

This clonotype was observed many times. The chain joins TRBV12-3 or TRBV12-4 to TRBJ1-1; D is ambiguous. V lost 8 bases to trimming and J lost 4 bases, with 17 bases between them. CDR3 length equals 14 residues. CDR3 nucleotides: TGTGCCAGCGGACCTCTTTCGGCAGGCACTGAAGCTTTCTTT. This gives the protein CASGPLSAGTEAFF.

For the CDR3, the DNA is TGCGCCAGCAGCTTTGGACAGGGGAGTACCGGGGAGCTGTTTTTT. Translating gives CASSFGQGSTGELFF. The J gene is TRBJ2-2, the V gene TRBV5-1; 9 nucleotides line up with TRBD1. Germline lookup yields CDR1 SGHRS and CDR2 YFSETQ. This CDR3 contains 15 residues. With 2 bases clipped from V and 5 bases from J, the junction kept 4 bases outside the gene matches.

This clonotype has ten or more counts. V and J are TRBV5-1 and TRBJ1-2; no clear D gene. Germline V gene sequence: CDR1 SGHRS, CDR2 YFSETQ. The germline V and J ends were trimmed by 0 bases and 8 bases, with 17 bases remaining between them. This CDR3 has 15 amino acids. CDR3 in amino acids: CASSLAGQNVEGYTF. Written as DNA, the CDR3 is TGCGCCAGCAGCTTGGCCGGGCAAAATGTCGAGGGCTACACCTTC.